Shown below are 16 T cell receptor beta chains from a single sample sequenced in a study of blood T cells in healthy people across ages. A second PCR of about 7 to 11 cycles used a sample-barcoded 5' primer and a J-beta primer mix. TCRdb passed the 5' RACE reads through MiXCR, listing each CDR3 protein once. The sample shows 650,000 to 800,000 distinct CDR3 sequences, under 45% of them seen only once. Sequenced input: blood. These receptors originate from a man in his sixties in good health.

A word on this clonotype: A much bigger clone sits one base away, suggesting this may be a read error. The rearrangement uses TRBV20-1 and TRBJ2-7; D might be TRBD1 (5 bases). The germline gives CDR1 DFQATT, CDR2 SNEGSKA (reference sequence). The CDR3 loop spans 13 amino acids. CDR3 protein: CSAKTGSGYEQNF. The CDR3 DNA reads as TGCAGTGCTAAAACAGGATCCGGCTACGAGCAGAACTTC.

The J gene is TRBJ2-1, the V gene TRBV25-1; TRBD2 agrees at 8 bases. The junction had 11 bases not matched to a gene; V was cut back by 5 bases and J by 8 bases. Looked up from germline, CDR1 is MGHDK and CDR2 is SYGVNS. CDR3 length equals 15 residues. The CDR3 bases are TGTGCCAGCAGTTCGAGGGTCCAAGCGGGGGATGAGCAGTTCTTC. Its protein is CASSSRVQAGDEQFF.

The chain employs TRBV4-1 and TRBJ2-4; D is uncertain. The end of the DNA is better explained by TRBJ2-7, so the J call may be wrong. CDR1 and CDR2 (germline): MGHRA, YSYEKL. The CDR3 is made up of 14 amino acids. CDR3 in DNA: TGCGCCAGCAGCCAGACTTCCGACGTTAACGAGCAGTACTTC. Translating it yields CASSQTSDVNEQYF.

The chain links TRBV12-5 to TRBJ2-1; D uncertain. Germline V CDR1 and CDR2: LGHNT, FRNRAP. There are 15 residues in the CDR3. The ends were cut back, 5 bases at V and 0 bases at J, with 11 bases in the middle. The DNA for the CDR3 is TGTGCTAGTGGTCCCGACTCGAGCTCCTACAATGAGCAGTTCTTC. This gives the protein CASGPDSSSYNEQFF.

The chain employs TRBV5-1 and TRBJ2-5; D unresolved. TRBJ2-7 matches the DNA end more closely, so the J call is doubtful. Germline CDR1 and CDR2: SGHRS and YFSETQ. There are 14 residues in the CDR3. The CDR3 DNA reads as TGCGCCAGCAGCTTAGGGTTTTGGAGTCCCGAGCAGTACTTC. It codes for CASSLGFWSPEQYF.

This clonotype was counted ten times or more. The chain carries TRBV5-1 and TRBJ2-1; maybe TRBD1 (5 bases). The CDR3 spans 14 residues. Between the trimmed V and J ends, which lost 1 base and 2 bases, there was a span of 7 bases. The germline CDR1 and CDR2 sequences are SGHRS and YFSETQ. CDR3 region: CASSLQGTYNEQFF. CDR3 DNA sequence: TGCGCCAGCAGCTTGCAGGGTACCTACAATGAGCAGTTCTTC. Looking up the rest from reference TRBV5-1 and TRBJ2-1 gives the full variable domain: KAGVTQTPRYLIKTRGQQVTLSCSPISGHRSVSWYQQTPGQGLQFLFEYFSETQRNKGNFPGRFSGRQFSNSRSEMNVSTLELGDSALYLCASSLQGTYNEQFFGPGTRLTVL.

The chain couples TRBV4-3 to TRBJ2-1; maybe TRBD1 (5 bases). The V gene's germline CDR1 is LGHNA and CDR2 YSLEER. This CDR3 has 16 residues. V lost 4 bases and J 0 bases, leaving 13 bases between the germline ends. CDR3 DNA sequence: TGCGCCAGCAGCCCGCAGGGTTCCTGCTCCTACAATGAGCAGTTCTTC. Protein sequence: CASSPQGSCSYNEQFF.

Worth noting for this clonotype: One base away lies a much larger clone, so this may be a sequencing read error. This chain uses TRBV7-2 with TRBJ1-2, with TRBD1 as a possible D gene (5 bases). V lost 7 bases and J 5 bases, leaving 5 bases between the germline ends. This CDR3 is 10 amino acids long. Per germline, CDR1 SGHTA and CDR2 FQGNSA. The CDR3 here is CASKGYGYTF. DNA of the CDR3: TGTGCCAGCAAGGGGTATGGCTACACCTTC.

The chain couples TRBV3-1 to TRBJ2-7; D perhaps matches TRBD1 (5 bases). The CDR3 covers 14 residues. Trimming removed 1 base at V and 6 bases at J, with 13 bases between. Germline V gene sequence: CDR1 LGHDT, CDR2 YNNKEL (reference sequence). CDR3 coding DNA: TGTGCCAGCAGCCAAGGCCGCGCAGGGCTCGAGCAGTACTTC. Translation gives CASSQGRAGLEQYF.

The chain links TRBV12-3 or TRBV12-4 to TRBJ2-1; 9 bases align to TRBD1. This CDR3 spans 16 amino acids. J gave up 5 bases and V 2 bases, and 7 bases lay outside the gene matches. CDR3 coding DNA: TGTGCCAGCAGTTTATACGGGACAGGGATAAACAATGAGCAGTTCTTC. Its protein product is CASSLYGTGINNEQFF.

Only a few counts were recorded for this clonotype. V gene TRBV7-2 combines with J gene TRBJ2-3, with D maybe TRBD1 (7 bases). Trimming took 4 bases from V and 0 from J, leaving 11 bases between them. The CDR3 sequence is 15 residues long. The germline CDR1 and CDR2 sequences are SGHTA and FQGNSA. The CDR3 coding sequence is TGTGCCAGCAGCTCACAGGGGACTAGCACAGATACGCAGTATTTT. This sequence encodes CASSSQGTSTDTQYF.

The genes are TRBV29-1 and TRBJ1-2; D is uncertain. CDR3 length: 13 residues. Germline V gene lookup returns CDR1 SQVTM and CDR2 ANQGSEA. V lost 6 bases and J lost 3, with 14 bases in between. CDR3 loop: CSVPWGSHYGYTF. The CDR3 DNA reads as TGCAGCGTGCCGTGGGGATCTCACTATGGCTACACCTTC.

This clonotype was seen a few times. The chain uses TRBV5-1 and TRBJ2-2; D call uncertain. Germline CDR1 reads SGHRS; CDR2 reads YFSETQ. There are 13 residues in the CDR3. Trimming shortened V by 0 bases and J by 3 bases, and 3 bases separated the two germline ends. CDR3 bases: TGCGCCAGCAGCTTGGCAGACACCGGGGAGCTGTTTTTT. Protein sequence: CASSLADTGELFF.

J is TRBJ1-2 and V is TRBV3-1; TRBD1 might be the D (6 bases). Germline V CDR1 and CDR2: LGHDT, YNNKEL (reference sequence). V was clipped by 2 bases and J by 7 bases, with 23 bases between them. The CDR3 extends over 17 amino acids. The CDR3 sequence is CASSQTGRIQGLGGYTF. The CDR3 coding sequence is TGTGCCAGCAGCCAAACAGGCCGTATACAGGGACTCGGTGGCTACACCTTC.

J is TRBJ2-7 and V is TRBV6-5; the match to TRBD1 covers 7 bases. Germline loops: CDR1 MNHEY, CDR2 SVGAGI. Trimming removed 4 bases from V and 4 bases from J; junction bases left unmatched: 13. CDR3 length: 16 residues. CDR3 nucleotides: TGTGCCAGCAGTTGGCGACAGGGCCCAACTCCTTACGAGCAGTACTTC. Its protein product is CASSWRQGPTPYEQYF.

About this clonotype itself: A junction boundary mismatches the germline segment, possibly from a read error. The V and J genes are TRBV18 and TRBJ1-4, with a tentative D call TRBD1 (5 bases). The CDR3 has 14 residues. Germline V gene lookup returns CDR1 KGHSH and CDR2 LQKENI. The CDR3 is CASSPTATKEKLFF. The CDR3, as DNA: TGTGCCAGCTCACCGACAGCAACTAAGGAAAAACTGTTTTTT.